Each of the 5 T cell receptor beta chains below was sequenced from the same sample in a study of OX40 agonist ivuxolimab in advanced cancers. Assay: immunoSEQ multiplex PCR; the TCRdb copy retains only in-frame clones and omits some. The data show 70,000 or so clones, roughly nine tenths seen once. The sample consisted of CD4+ or CD8+ T cells sorted from blood, taken in a trial of the OX40 agonist ivuxolimab. The receptors originated from an adult with an advanced solid tumor such as melanoma, head and neck, liver or kidney cancer.

Points on this clone: One end of the junction fails to match germline, which may point to a read error. The chain recombines TRBV20-1 with TRBJ2-3; D is perhaps TRBD2 (5 bases). Germline CDR1 is DFQATT and CDR2 is SNEGSKA (reference sequence). The CDR3 has 10 amino acids. The CDR3 region is CSGFRDTQYF. The CDR3 DNA is TGTTCGGGATTTCGAGATACGCAGTATTTT.

The chain combines TRBV7-3 with TRBJ2-5; D is perhaps TRBD2 (7 bases). In germline, CDR1 is SGHTA, CDR2 FQGTGA. The ends were cut back, 3 bases at V and 2 bases at J, with 13 bases in the middle. This CDR3 comprises 15 residues. Here the CDR3 reads CASSFTGTIQETQYF. CDR3 DNA: TGTGCCAGCAGCTTTACAGGGACTATTCAAGAGACCCAGTACTTC. Using reference TRBV7-3 and TRBJ2-5 for the parts outside the CDR3, the full variable domain is GAGVSQTPSNKVTEKGKYVELRCDPISGHTALYWYRQSLGQGPEFLIYFQGTGAADDSGLPNDRFFAVRPEGSVSTLKIQRTERGDSAVYLCASSFTGTIQETQYFGPGTRLLVL.

CDR3 loop: CASRGTGVEKLFF. CDR3 nucleotide sequence: TGTGCCAGCAGAGGGACAGGGGTTGAAAAACTGTTTTTT. This sequence joins TRBV6-6 and TRBJ1-4, with 10 nucleotides matching TRBD1. Germline loops: CDR1 MNHNY, CDR2 SVGAGI (reference sequence). CDR3 length: 13 amino acids. J was trimmed by 7 bases and V by 6 bases; bases with no gene match: 2.

The chain joins TRBV5-1 to TRBJ2-2; D is possibly TRBD1 or TRBD2 (5 bases each). Germline-derived CDR1 and CDR2 are SGHRS and YFSETQ. The CDR3 runs 17 residues. The V end lost 4 bases, the J end lost 6 bases, and 22 bases lay between the germline ends. CDR3 coding DNA: TGCGCCAGCAGCCCCATCTTGACAGAGCTGGGACCCGGGGAGCTGTTTTTT. As protein: CASSPILTELGPGELFF.

The J gene is TRBJ1-5, the V gene TRBV28, with TRBD1 identical over 9 bases. Trimming at V came to 8 bases and at J to 0 bases, leaving 8 bases not matched to a gene. The CDR3 totals 16 residues. Germline CDR1 MDHEN, CDR2 SYDVKM. The CDR3 region has the DNA TGTGCCAGCTCGACAGGGGGGTATATTAGCAATCAGCCCCAGCATTTT. Protein sequence: CASSTGGYISNQPQHF.